Presented here are 29 T cell receptor beta chains from one specimen sequenced in a study of cytomegalovirus exposure and HLA in healthy donors. Primers for the PCR totalled 60 Vbeta and 13 Jbeta. Generated by immunoSEQ multiplex PCR, the TCRdb table keeps only in-frame clones and is missing some. The sample records about 160,000 clones, roughly 82% being singletons. Source material: PBMCs. These receptors originate from a man between 45 and 60 years old in good health and CMV-seropositive.

The chain's CDR3 is CASSRDRYSRYGYTF. In DNA form, the CDR3 reads TGTGCCAGCAGCAGGGACAGGTATTCCCGCTATGGCTACACCTTC. The chain has TRBV5-4 and TRBJ1-2; 8 nucleotides agree with TRBD1. Germline CDR1 reads SGHNT; CDR2 reads YYREEE (reference sequence). V trimming: 4 bases; J trimming: 4 bases; junction bases outside the gene matches: 9. The CDR3 length is 15 residues.

The chain joins TRBV7-2 to TRBJ2-3; the match to TRBD2 covers 12 bases. CDR1 is SGHTA and CDR2 is FQGNSA in the germline V gene. The V gene end was trimmed by 2 bases and the J gene end by 6 bases; junction bases not matched to a gene: 12. The CDR3 runs to 18 residues. The CDR3 nucleotides read TGTGCCAGCAGCTTATTACTAGCGGGGGGTCTACATTTCGATACGCAGTATTTT. Translation: CASSLLLAGGLHFDTQYF.

The gene calls are TRBV7-2 and TRBJ1-4, with TRBD1 matching over 7 bases. Germline loops: CDR1 SGHTA, CDR2 FQGNSA. V shed 5 bases and J 3 bases; nucleotides not matched to a gene: 3. There are 14 residues in the CDR3. The CDR3 region has the DNA TGTGCCAGCAGCCGAGACAGGGCTAATGAAAAACTGTTTTTT. Its translation is CASSRDRANEKLFF. The variable domain in full, with the rest retrieved from reference TRBV7-2 and TRBJ1-4, is GAGVSQSPSNKVTEKGKDVELRCDPISGHTALYWYRQSLGQGLEFLIYFQGNSAPDKSGLPSDRFSAERTGGSVSTLTIQRTQQEDSAVYLCASSRDRANEKLFFGSGTQLSVL.

V usage is TRBV6-6 and J usage is TRBJ1-1, with D possibly being TRBD1 (6 bases). This CDR3 has 13 residues. Germline-derived CDR1 and CDR2 are MNHNY and SVGAGI (reference sequence). The V gene lost 6 bases and the J gene lost 4 bases, with 12 bases spanning the gap. The CDR3, as DNA: TGTGCCAGCAGCCCGGACAGTCCCACTGAAGCTTTCTTT. This translates into CASSPDSPTEAFF.

Only one count was recorded for this clone. The chain joins TRBV28 to TRBJ1-1; D may be TRBD1 (5 bases). The V gene lost 1 base and the J gene lost 5 bases, with 8 bases spanning the gap. CDR3 length equals 13 residues. Per germline, CDR1 MDHEN and CDR2 SYDVKM. This CDR3 reads CASSLSGYTEAFF. The CDR3, as DNA: TGTGCCAGCAGTTTATCAGGGTATACTGAAGCTTTCTTT.

This chain uses TRBV7-2 with TRBJ2-7; 7 bases map to TRBD2. Germline CDR1 is SGHTA and CDR2 is FQGNSA. The CDR3 has 15 residues. Trimming at V came to 0 bases and at J to 1 base, leaving 3 bases not matched to a gene. The CDR3 DNA is TGTGCCAGCAGCTTAGCGGGGGGGAAATCCTACGAGCAGTACTTC. It codes for CASSLAGGKSYEQYF. Drawing the rest from reference TRBV7-2 and TRBJ2-7, the complete variable domain is GAGVSQSPSNKVTEKGKDVELRCDPISGHTALYWYRQSLGQGLEFLIYFQGNSAPDKSGLPSDRFSAERTGGSVSTLTIQRTQQEDSAVYLCASSLAGGKSYEQYFGPGTRLTVT.

The V and J genes are TRBV29-1 and TRBJ1-2; 8 bases fit TRBD1. Germline assignment: CDR1 SQVTM and CDR2 ANQGSEA. V trimming: 5 bases; J trimming: 6 bases; junction bases outside the gene matches: 11. The CDR3 has 14 residues. The CDR3 loop reads CSVLLDRVHHGYTF. CDR3 in DNA: TGCAGCGTTCTCCTGGACAGGGTCCATCATGGCTACACCTTC.

This clone was seen a handful of times. This chain uses TRBV29-1 with TRBJ2-7; D is ambiguous. The CDR3 is 14 amino acids. Deletions cut 6 bases from V and 7 bases from J, with 22 bases between. The germline CDR1 and CDR2 sequences are SQVTM and ANQGSEA. CDR3 region: CSVGSRVGTREQYF. The CDR3, as DNA: TGCAGCGTAGGCTCCCGGGTTGGCACGAGGGAGCAGTACTTC.

Only one count was recorded for this clone. The J gene is TRBJ2-3, the V gene TRBV7-2, with 9 bases lining up with TRBD1. With 1 base clipped from V and 9 bases from J, the junction kept 5 bases outside the gene matches. From germline, CDR1 is SGHTA and CDR2 FQGNSA. The CDR3 spans 14 residues. CDR3 bases: TGTGCCAGCAGCTTAGACGACAGGGGGGCGACGCAGTATTTT. It translates to CASSLDDRGATQYF.

The chain carries TRBV19 and TRBJ1-5; TRBD1 aligns across 8 bases. V dropped 7 bases and J dropped 3; count of bases not matched to a gene: 5. The CDR3 runs to 14 residues. The germline V gene encodes CDR1 LNHDA and CDR2 SQIVND (reference sequence). The CDR3 reads CASNPGGYNQPQHF. The CDR3 nucleotides read TGTGCCAGTAATCCAGGGGGCTACAATCAGCCCCAGCATTTT.

This chain connects TRBV28 to TRBJ1-3; D might be TRBD1 (5 bases). The CDR3 covers 15 residues. From germline, CDR1 is MDHEN and CDR2 SYDVKM. V lost 3 bases and J 2 bases, leaving 11 bases between the germline ends. CDR3 DNA: TGTGCCAGCAGTTTTAGGGGTTCTACTGGAAACACCATATATTTT. Protein: CASSFRGSTGNTIYF.

Only one count was recorded for this clone. The rearrangement links TRBV18 to TRBJ1-1; 9 bases are shared with TRBD1. The V gene's germline CDR1 is KGHSH and CDR2 LQKENI. The CDR3 has 15 amino acids. The V segment lost 3 bases and the J segment 6 bases; nucleotides outside the gene matches: 8. The CDR3 DNA reads TGTGCCAGCTCACCGATGACAGGGGGTTGGGCTGAAGCTTTCTTT. As protein: CASSPMTGGWAEAFF.

In regard to this clone: Different DNA sequences within this sample yield the same CDR3. The chain couples TRBV28 to TRBJ1-2, with unresolved D. V was clipped by 4 bases and J by 8 bases, with 17 bases between them. Per the germline V gene, CDR1 is MDHEN and CDR2 is SYDVKM. The CDR3 consists of 14 residues. CDR3 amino acids: CASSSDAGMRGYTF. For the CDR3, the DNA is TGTGCCAGCAGTTCAGACGCGGGGATGCGGGGCTACACCTTC.

A note on this clone: Distinct nucleotide sequences in the sample also encode this CDR3. The chain employs TRBV4-3 and TRBJ2-3; no reliable D call. CDR3 length: 15 amino acids. Germline CDR1 reads LGHNA; CDR2 reads YSLEER. Between the trimmed V and J ends, which lost 1 base and 0 bases, there was a span of 8 bases. CDR3 nucleotides: TGCGCCAGCAGCCAAGGACTGGCTAGCACAGATACGCAGTATTTT. Its protein is CASSQGLASTDTQYF.

The V call is TRBV29-1, the J call TRBJ1-1; D is perhaps TRBD1 (6 bases). V shed 7 bases and J shed 2 bases, with 14 bases lying between them. The CDR3 contains 13 residues. Germline CDR1 SQVTM, CDR2 ANQGSEA. The DNA for the CDR3 is TGCAGCGCCGAGGGGGGGTCTAACACTGAAGCTTTCTTT. This codes for CSAEGGSNTEAFF.

The V call is TRBV6-1, the J call TRBJ2-1, with 10 bases that match TRBD1. The ends lost 8 bases at V and 6 bases at J; junction bases unmatched: 4. The germline CDR1 and CDR2 sequences are MNHNS and SASEGT. The length of the CDR3 is 13 residues. The CDR3 spells CASGTGVSNEQFF. CDR3 in DNA: TGTGCCAGCGGGACAGGGGTGTCCAATGAGCAGTTCTTC.

CDR3 nucleotide sequence: TGTGCCAGCAGCTTCAGGGACAGCCATTCACCCCTCCACTTT. Its translation: CASSFRDSHSPLHF. The genes are TRBV5-5 and TRBJ1-6; 7 bases align to TRBD1. The CDR3 extends over 14 amino acids. V dropped 2 bases and J dropped 8; count of bases not matched to a gene: 4. Per the germline V gene, CDR1 is SGHKS and CDR2 is YYEKEE (reference sequence).

The chain employs TRBV2 and TRBJ2-5; D is possibly TRBD1 (7 bases). CDR3 length equals 16 residues. CDR1 is SNHLY, CDR2 FYNNEI, per germline. With 2 bases removed from V and 6 bases from J, the gap between germline ends came to 19 bases. The CDR3 DNA follows: TGTGCCAGCAGTGAATCGCGGCAGGGGGGCGCGAAGACCCAGTACTTC. Residues: CASSESRQGGAKTQYF. Supplemented by reference TRBV2 and TRBJ2-5, the full variable domain reads EPEVTQTPSHQVTQMGQEVILRCVPISNHLYFYWYRQILGQKVEFLVSFYNNEISEKSEIFDDQFSVERPDGSNFTLKIRSTKLEDSAMYFCASSESRQGGAKTQYFGPGTRLLVL.

The V call is TRBV9, the J call TRBJ1-2; D uncertain. Germline assignment: CDR1 SGDLS and CDR2 YYNGEE. V was cut by 0 bases and J by 1 base, with 4 bases left in between. CDR3 size: 13 residues. The CDR3 spells CASSVGYNYGYTF. In nucleotides, the CDR3 is TGTGCCAGCAGCGTAGGTTATAACTATGGCTACACCTTC.

This clone was counted between two and nine times. The rearrangement uses TRBV7-3 and TRBJ2-7, with 11 bases that match TRBD2. The V and J ends lost 6 bases and 3 bases, in that order; junction bases with no gene match: 10. CDR1 SGHTA and CDR2 FQGTGA come from the germline V gene. The CDR3 is 16 amino acids. CDR3 sequence: CASSPSGTSGDYEQYF. The CDR3 nucleotides read TGTGCCAGCAGTCCGTCCGGGACTAGCGGAGACTACGAGCAGTACTTC.

The chain carries TRBV5-1 and TRBJ2-7, with TRBD1 matching 10 bases. Germline V lookup: CDR1 SGHRS, CDR2 YFSETQ. With 5 bases clipped from V and 2 bases from J, the junction kept 10 bases outside the gene matches. The CDR3 consists of 16 residues. CDR3 nucleotide sequence: TGCGCCAGCAGGCCGGAGGGGACAGGGGTACCCTACGAGCAGTACTTC. This gives the protein CASRPEGTGVPYEQYF.

The chain links TRBV2 to TRBJ2-3; D may be TRBD2 (6 bases). CDR3 length: 13 amino acids. Trimming removed 3 bases at V and 8 bases at J, with 12 bases between. Germline CDR1 SNHLY, CDR2 FYNNEI. The CDR3 coding sequence is TGTGCCAGCAGTGAGGCGACTAGTGGTACGCAGTATTTT. Translation gives CASSEATSGTQYF.

The gene calls are TRBV15 and TRBJ1-1; D may be TRBD1 (6 bases). V dropped 2 bases and J dropped 7 bases, with 8 bases sitting between them. Germline V gives CDR1 LNHNV, CDR2 YYDKDF (reference sequence). The CDR3 consists of 12 residues. CDR3 in DNA: TGTGCCACCAGCAGACCCAGGGGTGAAGCTTTCTTT. This translates into CATSRPRGEAFF.

The CDR3 DNA is TGTGCCAGCAGCCGGACAGGGACTGAAGCTTTCTTT. This translates into CASSRTGTEAFF. The chain employs TRBV7-8 and TRBJ1-1; 8 bases line up with TRBD1. Losses at the gene ends were 5 bases for V and 5 bases for J; bases not matched to a gene: 1. The CDR3 is 12 residues long. Germline V gene sequence: CDR1 SGHVS, CDR2 FQNEAQ.

V usage is TRBV5-4 and J usage is TRBJ2-3, with 9 bases lining up with TRBD1. This CDR3 spans 15 amino acids. Germline lookup yields CDR1 SGHNT and CDR2 YYREEE (reference sequence). The trim removed 0 bases at V and 4 bases at J, leaving 3 bases unmatched. The CDR3 spells CASSLDGQGPDTQYF. CDR3 in DNA: TGTGCCAGCAGCTTGGATGGACAGGGGCCAGATACGCAGTATTTT.

The chain uses TRBV2 and TRBJ2-1, with D maybe TRBD2 (5 bases). V was pared by 5 bases and J by 9 bases, with 14 bases between. The germline gives CDR1 SNHLY, CDR2 FYNNEI. There are 13 residues in the CDR3. The CDR3 DNA sequence: TGTGCCAGCAGTCCTTGGCCGGCGGGTGAGCAGTTCTTC. This sequence encodes CASSPWPAGEQFF.

This clone was counted a single time. This chain connects TRBV6-5 to TRBJ1-2; D might be TRBD1 (5 bases). The CDR3 runs 14 residues. The germline gives CDR1 MNHEY, CDR2 SVGAGI. The V end was cut by 8 bases, the J end by 4 bases, with 17 bases between. The CDR3 loop is CASGSDSRVYGYTF. The CDR3 region has the DNA TGTGCCAGCGGATCCGACAGCCGAGTCTATGGCTACACCTTC.

The sample holds one count of this clone. Other DNA sequences within the sample encode an identical CDR3. The chain recombines TRBV7-2 with TRBJ2-7; no definite D call. This CDR3 comprises 13 residues. Trimming removed 0 bases from V and 4 bases from J, with 7 bases in between. Looked up from germline, CDR1 is SGHTA and CDR2 is FQGNSA. The CDR3 DNA reads as TGTGCCAGCAGCTTAGCCGGCGGATACGAGCAGTACTTC. This sequence encodes CASSLAGGYEQYF.

This chain joins TRBV19 and TRBJ1-2; D is ambiguous. CDR1 is LNHDA, CDR2 SQIVND, per germline (reference sequence). V was cut by 5 bases and J by 5 bases, with 15 bases left in between. CDR3 length: 14 residues. CDR3: CASSAPGSYYGYTF. DNA for the CDR3: TGTGCCAGTAGTGCCCCGGGTAGCTATTATGGCTACACCTTC. The entire variable domain, with the rest obtained from reference TRBV19 and TRBJ1-2, is as follows: DGGITQSPKYLFRKEGQNVTLSCEQNLNHDAMYWYRQDPGQGLRLIYYSQIVNDFQKGDIAEGYSVSREKKESFPLTVTSAQKNPTAFYLCASSAPGSYYGYTFGSGTRLTVV.